The 19 T cell receptor beta chains below come from one sample, sequenced in a study of CXCR3-negative and CXCR3-positive naive CD8 T cells. It was by 5' RACE with UMI labels that the TRB cDNA libraries were prepared. TCRdb reprocessed the 5' RACE reads and reports one entry per CDR3 protein, with no DNA. The table for this sample gives about 43,000 distinct CDR3 sequences. What was sequenced was memory CD8+ T cells from blood. The source of these receptors is a human donor in good health. Some clones in this sample may be carry-over from other donors' samples.

This sequence joins TRBV3-1 and TRBJ1-1. This CDR3 has 13 residues. CDR1 LGHDT and CDR2 YNNKEL come from the germline V gene (reference sequence). The CDR3 protein is CASSQGLSTEAFF.

V and J are TRBV7-9 and TRBJ2-7; the D call of TRBD1 rests on TCRdb alone, since no DNA is present to check it. The CDR3 is made up of 14 amino acids. The germline gives CDR1 SEHNR, CDR2 FQNEAQ (reference sequence). This chain's CDR3 is CASSPKDRAYEQYF.

This chain uses TRBV6-5 with TRBJ1-2; checking the TCRdb D call of TRBD1 is not possible without DNA. The CDR3 contains 16 residues. Germline CDR1 reads MNHEY; CDR2 reads SVGAGI. The CDR3 loop is CAISELTTGAPDGYTF.

This chain links TRBV7-8 with TRBJ1-2. This CDR3 is built from 14 residues. In germline, CDR1 is SGHVS, CDR2 FQNEAQ. The CDR3 region is CASSLETVNYGYTF. Combining the CDR3 with reference TRBV7-8 and TRBJ1-2 gives the whole variable domain GAGVSQSPRYKVAKRGQDVALRCDPISGHVSLFWYQQALGQGPEFLTYFQNEAQLDKSGLPSDRFFAERPEGSVSTLKIQRTQQEDSAVYLCASSLETVNYGYTFGSGTRLTVV.

The chain carries TRBV12-3 or TRBV12-4 and TRBJ2-7; TCRdb's D gene call, TRBD2, goes unchecked for lack of DNA. The CDR3 has 14 amino acids. CDR3 protein: CASSPPGPTYEQYF.

V and J are TRBV20-1 and TRBJ2-1; as DNA is missing, the TRBD2 call by TCRdb cannot be tested. This CDR3 region has 15 residues. Germline CDR1 is DFQATT and CDR2 is SNEGSKA (reference sequence). Here the CDR3 reads CSASSSGRVYNEQFF.

The V and J genes are TRBV4-2 and TRBJ1-1; as DNA is missing, the TRBD1 call by TCRdb cannot be tested. The germline V gene encodes CDR1 LGHNA and CDR2 YNFKEQ. This CDR3 contains 14 residues. This chain's CDR3 is CASSGRDTYTEAFF.

The genes are TRBV6-6 and TRBJ2-7; the D call of TRBD2 rests on TCRdb alone, since no DNA is present to check it. Germline-derived CDR1 and CDR2 are MNHNY and SVGAGI (reference sequence). The CDR3 runs 13 residues. CDR3 residues: CASSYGEGYEQYF.

The gene calls are TRBV4-1 and TRBJ2-1. Germline assignment: CDR1 MGHRA and CDR2 YSYEKL. The CDR3 totals 14 residues. This CDR3 reads CASSHASSYNEQFF.

The chain couples TRBV6-6 to TRBJ1-1; as DNA is missing, the TRBD1 call by TCRdb cannot be tested. Germline V gives CDR1 MNHNY, CDR2 SVGAGI (reference sequence). The CDR3 length is 11 residues. The CDR3 reads CASGEGGEAFF.

The chain uses TRBV7-2 and TRBJ2-7; TCRdb designates TRBD1, a call that cannot be tested without DNA. This CDR3 has 16 amino acids. CDR1 and CDR2 (germline): SGHTA, FQGNSA. CDR3 protein: CASSLAHGPWGYEQYF. The whole variable domain, filled in from reference TRBV7-2 and TRBJ2-7, reads GAGVSQSPSNKVTEKGKDVELRCDPISGHTALYWYRQSLGQGLEFLIYFQGNSAPDKSGLPSDRFSAERTGGSVSTLTIQRTQQEDSAVYLCASSLAHGPWGYEQYFGPGTRLTVT.

J is TRBJ1-1 and V is TRBV28; TCRdb selects TRBD1, and the lack of DNA leaves this call unchecked. Looked up from germline, CDR1 is MDHEN and CDR2 is SYDVKM. This CDR3 is 17 amino acids long. This CDR3 reads CASSLFGEGSVGTEAFF.

The chain joins TRBV7-2 to TRBJ2-5; checking the TCRdb D call of TRBD1 is not possible without DNA. Looked up from germline, CDR1 is SGHTA and CDR2 is FQGNSA. The CDR3 extends over 16 amino acids. CDR3 in amino acids: CASSHGRTGPQETQYF.

J is TRBJ2-1 and V is TRBV7-3; the TCRdb call, TRBD2, lacks DNA for checking. This CDR3 has 13 amino acids. CDR1 and CDR2 (germline): SGHTA, FQGTGA. CDR3: CASSSSGDNEQFF.

The genes are TRBV4-3 and TRBJ2-7; TCRdb gives TRBD1 as the D gene, but with no DNA this cannot be confirmed. The CDR3 sequence is 15 residues long. CDR1 LGHNA and CDR2 YSLEER come from the germline V gene. This chain's CDR3 is CASSDGWGRDYEQYF.

V is TRBV7-9 and J is TRBJ2-3; with no DNA, the TCRdb D assignment of TRBD1 cannot be verified. The CDR3 is 16 residues long. Germline V gene sequence: CDR1 SEHNR, CDR2 FQNEAQ (reference sequence). The CDR3 is CASSQYPRGRTDTQYF.

The chain links TRBV6-1 to TRBJ2-1; checking the TCRdb D call of TRBD2 is not possible without DNA. CDR3 length: 15 residues. CDR1 is MNHNS and CDR2 is SASEGT in the germline V gene. This chain's CDR3 is CASSESASGAGEQFF.

The chain joins TRBV5-5 to TRBJ2-1; TCRdb returns TRBD1, unconfirmable since there is no DNA. Germline V gene sequence: CDR1 SGHKS, CDR2 YYEKEE (reference sequence). The length of the CDR3 is 14 residues. The CDR3: CASSLVGRGDEQFF.

The rearrangement uses TRBV28 and TRBJ2-7. CDR1 MDHEN and CDR2 SYDVKM come from the germline V gene. The CDR3 length is 13 residues. The CDR3 spells CASSLVVLGEQYF. The whole variable domain, remainder taken from reference TRBV28 and TRBJ2-7, is DVKVTQSSRYLVKRTGEKVFLECVQDMDHENMFWYRQDPGLGLRLIYFSYDVKMKEKGDIPEGYSVSREKKERFSLILESASTNQTSMYLCASSLVVLGEQYFGPGTRLTVT.